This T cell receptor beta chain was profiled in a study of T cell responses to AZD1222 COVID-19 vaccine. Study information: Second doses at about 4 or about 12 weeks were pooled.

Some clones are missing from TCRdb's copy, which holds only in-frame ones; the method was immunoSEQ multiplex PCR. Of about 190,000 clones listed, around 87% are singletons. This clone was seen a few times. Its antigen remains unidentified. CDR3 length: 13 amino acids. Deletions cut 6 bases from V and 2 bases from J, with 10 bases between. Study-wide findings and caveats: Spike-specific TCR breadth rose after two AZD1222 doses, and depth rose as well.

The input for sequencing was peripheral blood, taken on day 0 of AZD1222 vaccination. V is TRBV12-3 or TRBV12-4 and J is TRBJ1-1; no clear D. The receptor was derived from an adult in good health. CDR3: CASSLTVNTEAFF. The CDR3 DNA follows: TGTGCCAGCAGCCTTACAGTCAACACTGAAGCTTTCTTT.